Included here is one TCR beta chain sequence, with context. Other DNA sequences from this sample encode an identical CDR3 as well. This specimen comes from a study of blood T cell repertoires in COVID-19. Study-wide background: Sites across the United States, Italy and Spain contributed samples from acute and convalescent COVID-19. PBMCs, B-cell-depleted T cells, or T cells provided the cDNA or gDNA that made up the material.

CDR1 is LNHDA, CDR2 SQIVND, per germline (reference sequence). The CDR3 runs to 14 residues. Between the trimmed V and J ends, which lost 3 bases and 0 bases, there was a span of 7 bases. Patients of the Seattle cohort, enrolled during active infection, were followed longitudinally. The method was immunoSEQ multiplex PCR; TCRdb's version includes in-frame clones alone and lacks a portion of them. The profile shows 150,000 to 160,000 clones, approximately 85% of them singletons. This receptor was identified in a man aged 55 to 70 with COVID-19, enrolled during active disease. Sequenced: peripheral blood. V is TRBV19 and J is TRBJ2-3, with D uncertain. CDR3 in DNA: TGTGCCAGTAGTATGGCAGGTAGCACAGATACGCAGTATTTT. It encodes CASSMAGSTDTQYF.